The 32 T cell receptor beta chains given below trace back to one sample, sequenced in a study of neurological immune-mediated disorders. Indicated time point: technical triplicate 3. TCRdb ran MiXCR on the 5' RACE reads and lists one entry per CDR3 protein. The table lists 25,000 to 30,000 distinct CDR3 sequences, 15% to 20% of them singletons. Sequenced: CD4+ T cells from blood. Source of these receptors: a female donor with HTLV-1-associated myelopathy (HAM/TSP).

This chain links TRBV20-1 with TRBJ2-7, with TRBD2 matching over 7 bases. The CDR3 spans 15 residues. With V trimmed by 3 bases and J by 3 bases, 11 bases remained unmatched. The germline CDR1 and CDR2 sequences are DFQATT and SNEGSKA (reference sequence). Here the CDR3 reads CSASGGGGGDYEQYF. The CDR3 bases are TGCAGTGCTAGTGGCGGAGGTGGGGGGGACTACGAGCAGTACTTC.

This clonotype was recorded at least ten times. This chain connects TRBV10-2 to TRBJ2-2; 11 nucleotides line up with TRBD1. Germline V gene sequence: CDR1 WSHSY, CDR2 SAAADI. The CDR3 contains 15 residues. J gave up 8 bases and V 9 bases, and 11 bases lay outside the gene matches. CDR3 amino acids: CASSGQGAPMGELFF. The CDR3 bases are TGCGCCAGTTCCGGACAGGGGGCGCCTATGGGGGAGCTGTTTTTT.

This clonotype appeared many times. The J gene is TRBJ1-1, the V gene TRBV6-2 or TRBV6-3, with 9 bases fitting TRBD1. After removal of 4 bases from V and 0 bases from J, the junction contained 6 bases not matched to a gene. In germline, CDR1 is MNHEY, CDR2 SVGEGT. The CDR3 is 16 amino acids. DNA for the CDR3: TGTGCCAGCAGTTCGGACAGGGGTAGGGTGAACACTGAAGCTTTCTTT. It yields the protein CASSSDRGRVNTEAFF.

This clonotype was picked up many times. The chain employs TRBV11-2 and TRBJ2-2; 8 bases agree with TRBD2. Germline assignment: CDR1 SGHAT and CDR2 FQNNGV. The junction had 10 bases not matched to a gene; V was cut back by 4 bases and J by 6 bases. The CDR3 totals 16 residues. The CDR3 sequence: CASSSLRGGPPGELFF. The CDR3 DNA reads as TGTGCCAGCAGCTCCCTCCGGGGGGGACCTCCCGGGGAGCTGTTTTTT.

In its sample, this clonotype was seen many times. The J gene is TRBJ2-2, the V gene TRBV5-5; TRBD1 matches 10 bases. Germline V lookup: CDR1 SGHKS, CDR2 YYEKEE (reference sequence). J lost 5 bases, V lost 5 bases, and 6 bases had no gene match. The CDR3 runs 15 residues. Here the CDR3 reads CASSWGTGDTGELFF. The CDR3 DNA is TGTGCCAGCAGTTGGGGGACAGGGGATACCGGGGAGCTGTTTTTT. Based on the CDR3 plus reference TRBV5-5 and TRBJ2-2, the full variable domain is DAGVTQSPTHLIKTRGQQVTLRCSPISGHKSVSWYQQVLGQGPQFIFQYYEKEERGRGNFPDRFSARQFPNYSSELNVNALLLGDSALYLCASSWGTGDTGELFFGEGSRLTVL.

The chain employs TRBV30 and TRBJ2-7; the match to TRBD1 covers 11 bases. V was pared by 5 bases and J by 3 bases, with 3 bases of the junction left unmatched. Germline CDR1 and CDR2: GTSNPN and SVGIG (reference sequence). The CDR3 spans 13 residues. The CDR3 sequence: CAWGTGGYYEQYF. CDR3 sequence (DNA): TGTGCCTGGGGGACAGGGGGATACTACGAGCAGTACTTC.

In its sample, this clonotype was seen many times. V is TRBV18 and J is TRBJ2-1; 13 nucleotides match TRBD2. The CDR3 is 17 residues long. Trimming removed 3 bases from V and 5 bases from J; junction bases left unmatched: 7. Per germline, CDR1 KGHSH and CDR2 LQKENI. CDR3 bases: TGTGCCAGCTCACCGACGACTAGCGGGGGGACTAACAATGAGCAGTTCTTC. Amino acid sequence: CASSPTTSGGTNNEQFF.

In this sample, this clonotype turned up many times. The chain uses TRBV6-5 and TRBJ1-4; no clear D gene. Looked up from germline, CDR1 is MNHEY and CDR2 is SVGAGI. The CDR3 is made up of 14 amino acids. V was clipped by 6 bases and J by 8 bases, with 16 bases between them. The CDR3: CASRSGLHSEKLFF. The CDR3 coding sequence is TGTGCCAGCAGGTCCGGGCTCCATTCCGAAAAACTGTTTTTT.

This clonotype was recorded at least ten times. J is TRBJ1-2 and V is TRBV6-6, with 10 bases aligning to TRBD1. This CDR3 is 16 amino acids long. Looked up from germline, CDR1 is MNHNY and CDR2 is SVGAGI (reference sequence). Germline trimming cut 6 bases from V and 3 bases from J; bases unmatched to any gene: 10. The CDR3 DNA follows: TGTGCCAGCAGGCTCAGACAGGGGGCGCTTGACTATGGCTACACCTTC. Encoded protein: CASRLRQGALDYGYTF.

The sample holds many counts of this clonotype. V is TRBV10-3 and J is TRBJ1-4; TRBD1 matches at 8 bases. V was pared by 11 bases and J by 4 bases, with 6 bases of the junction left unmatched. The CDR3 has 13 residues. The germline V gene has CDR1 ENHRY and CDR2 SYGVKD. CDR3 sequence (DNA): TGTGCCGTACAGGGGGATCTTAATGAAAAACTGTTTTTT. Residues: CAVQGDLNEKLFF.

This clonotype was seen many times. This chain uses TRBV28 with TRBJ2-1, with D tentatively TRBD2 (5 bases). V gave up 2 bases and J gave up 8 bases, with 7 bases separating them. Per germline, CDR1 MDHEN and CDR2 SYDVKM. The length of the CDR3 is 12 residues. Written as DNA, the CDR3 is TGTGCCAGCAGTTTAGGGCGGGATGAGCAGTTCTTC. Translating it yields CASSLGRDEQFF.

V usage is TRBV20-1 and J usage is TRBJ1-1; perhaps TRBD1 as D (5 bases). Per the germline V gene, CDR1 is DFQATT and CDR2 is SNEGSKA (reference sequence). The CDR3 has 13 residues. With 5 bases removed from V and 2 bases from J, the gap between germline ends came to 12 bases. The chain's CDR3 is CSAEWGSNTEAFF. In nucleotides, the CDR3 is TGCAGTGCTGAGTGGGGCAGCAACACTGAAGCTTTCTTT.

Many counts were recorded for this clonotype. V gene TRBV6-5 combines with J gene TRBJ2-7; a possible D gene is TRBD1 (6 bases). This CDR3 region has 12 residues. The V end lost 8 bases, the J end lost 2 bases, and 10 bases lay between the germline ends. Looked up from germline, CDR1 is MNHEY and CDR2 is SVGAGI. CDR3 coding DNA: TGTGCCAGCCGGGACACCCCCTACGAGCAGTACTTC. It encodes CASRDTPYEQYF.

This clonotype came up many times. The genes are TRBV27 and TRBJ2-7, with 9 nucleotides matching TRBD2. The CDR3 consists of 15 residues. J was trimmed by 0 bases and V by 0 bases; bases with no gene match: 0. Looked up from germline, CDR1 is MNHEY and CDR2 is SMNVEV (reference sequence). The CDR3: CASSLSSGSSYEQYF. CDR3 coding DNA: TGTGCCAGCAGTTTATCTAGCGGGAGCTCCTACGAGCAGTACTTC.

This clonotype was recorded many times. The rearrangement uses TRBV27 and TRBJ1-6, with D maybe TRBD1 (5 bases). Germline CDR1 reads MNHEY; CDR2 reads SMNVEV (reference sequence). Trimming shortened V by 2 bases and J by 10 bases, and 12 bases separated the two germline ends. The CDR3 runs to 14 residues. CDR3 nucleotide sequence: TGTGCCAGCAGTTTACAGGGAAGGCGATCACCCCTCCACTTT. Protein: CASSLQGRRSPLHF.

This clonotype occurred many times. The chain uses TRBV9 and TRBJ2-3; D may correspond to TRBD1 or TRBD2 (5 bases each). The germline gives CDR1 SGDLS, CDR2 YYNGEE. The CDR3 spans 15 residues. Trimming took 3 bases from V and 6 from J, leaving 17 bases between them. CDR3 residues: CASSAGPRRRDTQYF. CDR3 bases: TGTGCCAGCAGCGCGGGACCCCGCCGGCGGGATACGCAGTATTTT. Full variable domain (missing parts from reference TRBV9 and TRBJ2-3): DSGVTQTPKHLITATGQRVTLRCSPRSGDLSVYWYQQSLDQGLQFLIQYYNGEERAKGNILERFSAQQFPDLHSELNLSSLELGDSALYFCASSAGPRRRDTQYFGPGTRLTVL.

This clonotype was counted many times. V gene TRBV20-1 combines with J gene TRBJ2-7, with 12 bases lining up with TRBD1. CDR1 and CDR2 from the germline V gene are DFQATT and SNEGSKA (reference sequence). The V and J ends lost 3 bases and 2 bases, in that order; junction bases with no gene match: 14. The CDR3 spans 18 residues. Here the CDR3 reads CSASGDGTGGTLTYEQYF. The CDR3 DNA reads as TGCAGTGCTAGCGGTGACGGGACAGGGGGCACCTTAACCTACGAGCAGTACTTC.

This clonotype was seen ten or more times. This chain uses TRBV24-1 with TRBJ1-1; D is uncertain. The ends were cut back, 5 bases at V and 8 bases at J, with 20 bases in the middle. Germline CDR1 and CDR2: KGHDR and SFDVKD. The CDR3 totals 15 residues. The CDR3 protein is CATSGGPGRVGEAFF. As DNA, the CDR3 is TGTGCCACCAGTGGCGGACCCGGGCGCGTCGGCGAAGCTTTCTTT.

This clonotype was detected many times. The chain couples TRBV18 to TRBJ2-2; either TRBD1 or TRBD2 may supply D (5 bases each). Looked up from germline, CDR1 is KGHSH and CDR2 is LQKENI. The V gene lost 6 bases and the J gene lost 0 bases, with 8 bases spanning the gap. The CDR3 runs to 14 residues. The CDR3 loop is CASSLGPNTGELFF. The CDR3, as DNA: TGTGCCAGCTCCCTGGGACCGAACACCGGGGAGCTGTTTTTT.

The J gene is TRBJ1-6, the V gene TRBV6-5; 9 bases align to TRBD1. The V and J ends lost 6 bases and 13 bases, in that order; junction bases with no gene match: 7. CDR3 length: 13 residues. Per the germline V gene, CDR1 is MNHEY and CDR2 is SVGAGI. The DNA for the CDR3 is TGTGCCAGCAGAGACAGGGGGACCGGCCCCCTCCACTTT. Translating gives CASRDRGTGPLHF.

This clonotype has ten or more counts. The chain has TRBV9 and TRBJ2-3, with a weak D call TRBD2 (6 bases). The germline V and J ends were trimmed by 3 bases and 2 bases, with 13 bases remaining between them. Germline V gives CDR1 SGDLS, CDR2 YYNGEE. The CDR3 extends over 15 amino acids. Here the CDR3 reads CASSDGGLTTDTQYF. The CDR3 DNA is TGTGCCAGCAGCGACGGGGGACTCACCACAGATACGCAGTATTTT. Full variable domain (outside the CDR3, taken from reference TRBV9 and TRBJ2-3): DSGVTQTPKHLITATGQRVTLRCSPRSGDLSVYWYQQSLDQGLQFLIQYYNGEERAKGNILERFSAQQFPDLHSELNLSSLELGDSALYFCASSDGGLTTDTQYFGPGTRLTVL.

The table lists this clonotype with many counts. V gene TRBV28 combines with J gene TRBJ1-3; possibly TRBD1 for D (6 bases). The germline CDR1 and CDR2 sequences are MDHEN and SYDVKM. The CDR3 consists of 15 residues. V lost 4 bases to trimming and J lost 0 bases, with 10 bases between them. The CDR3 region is CASSSSGHSGNTIYF. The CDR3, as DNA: TGTGCCAGCAGTTCCTCGGGACACTCTGGAAACACCATATATTTT.

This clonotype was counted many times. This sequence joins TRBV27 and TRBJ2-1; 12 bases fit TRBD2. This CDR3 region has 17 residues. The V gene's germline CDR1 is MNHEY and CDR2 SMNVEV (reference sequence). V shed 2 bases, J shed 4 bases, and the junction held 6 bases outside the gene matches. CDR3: CASSLRPLAGGYNEQFF. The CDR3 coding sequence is TGTGCCAGCAGTTTACGCCCCCTAGCGGGAGGGTACAATGAGCAGTTCTTC.

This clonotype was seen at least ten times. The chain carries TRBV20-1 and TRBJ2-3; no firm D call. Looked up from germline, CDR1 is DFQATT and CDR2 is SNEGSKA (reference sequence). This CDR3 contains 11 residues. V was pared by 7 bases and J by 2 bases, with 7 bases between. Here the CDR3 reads CSVQVTDTQYF. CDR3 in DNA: TGCAGTGTTCAGGTCACAGATACGCAGTATTTT.

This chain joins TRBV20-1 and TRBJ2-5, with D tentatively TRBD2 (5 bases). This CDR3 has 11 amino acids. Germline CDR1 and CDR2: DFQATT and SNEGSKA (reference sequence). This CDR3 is CSWIGRETQYF. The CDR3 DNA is TGCAGCTGGATAGGGAGAGAGACCCAGTACTTC.

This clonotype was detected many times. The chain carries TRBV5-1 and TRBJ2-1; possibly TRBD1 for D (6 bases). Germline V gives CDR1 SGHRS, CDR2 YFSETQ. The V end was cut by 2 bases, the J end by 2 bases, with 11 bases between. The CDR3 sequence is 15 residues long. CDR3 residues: CASSLEGVTYNEQFF. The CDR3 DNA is TGCGCCAGCAGCTTAGAGGGGGTGACCTACAATGAGCAGTTCTTC.

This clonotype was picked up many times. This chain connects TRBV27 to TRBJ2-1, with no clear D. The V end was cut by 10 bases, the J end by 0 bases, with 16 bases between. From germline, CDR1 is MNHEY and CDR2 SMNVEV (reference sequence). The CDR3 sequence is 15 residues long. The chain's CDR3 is CAIRSSESSYNEQFF. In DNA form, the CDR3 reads TGTGCCATCAGGAGTTCCGAGAGCTCCTACAATGAGCAGTTCTTC.

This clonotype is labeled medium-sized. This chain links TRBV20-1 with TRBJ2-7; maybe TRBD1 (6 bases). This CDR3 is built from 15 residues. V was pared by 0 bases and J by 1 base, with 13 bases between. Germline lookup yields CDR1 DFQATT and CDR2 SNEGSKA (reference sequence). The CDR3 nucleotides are TGCAGTGCTAGAGATTGGGCAGGGGTTTCCTACGAGCAGTACTTC. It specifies CSARDWAGVSYEQYF.

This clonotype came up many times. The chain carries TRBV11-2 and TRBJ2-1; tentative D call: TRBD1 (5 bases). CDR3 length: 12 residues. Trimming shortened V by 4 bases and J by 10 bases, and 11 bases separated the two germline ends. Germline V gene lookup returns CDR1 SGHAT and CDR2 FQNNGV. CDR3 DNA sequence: TGTGCCAGCAGCTCATTAGCAGGGGAGCAGTTCTTC. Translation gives CASSSLAGEQFF.

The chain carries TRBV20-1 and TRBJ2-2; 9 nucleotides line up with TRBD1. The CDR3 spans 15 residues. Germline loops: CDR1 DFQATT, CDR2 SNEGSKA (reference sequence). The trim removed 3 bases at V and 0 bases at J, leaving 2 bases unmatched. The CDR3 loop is CSARRQGANTGELFF. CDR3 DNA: TGCAGTGCTAGGCGACAGGGGGCGAACACCGGGGAGCTGTTTTTT.

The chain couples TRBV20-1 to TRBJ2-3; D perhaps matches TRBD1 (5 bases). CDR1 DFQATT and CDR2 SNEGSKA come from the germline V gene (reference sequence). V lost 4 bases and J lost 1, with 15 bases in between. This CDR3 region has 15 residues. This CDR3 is CSAIPVQGGTDTQYF. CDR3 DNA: TGCAGTGCTATTCCCGTGCAGGGTGGCACAGATACGCAGTATTTT.

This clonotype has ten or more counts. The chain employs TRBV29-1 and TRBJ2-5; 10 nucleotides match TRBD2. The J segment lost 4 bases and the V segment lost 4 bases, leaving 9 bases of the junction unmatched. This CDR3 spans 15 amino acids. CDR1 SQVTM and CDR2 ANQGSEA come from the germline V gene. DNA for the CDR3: TGCAGCGTTGTGCTAGCGGGAGTTGTAGCAGAGACCCAGTACTTC. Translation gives CSVVLAGVVAETQYF. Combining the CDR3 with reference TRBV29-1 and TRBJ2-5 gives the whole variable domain SAVISQKPSRDICQRGTSLTIQCQVDSQVTMMFWYRQQPGQSLTLIATANQGSEATYESGFVIDKFPISRPNLTFSTLTVSNMSPEDSSIYLCSVVLAGVVAETQYFGPGTRLLVL.